This TCR beta chain was captured by sequencing in a study of CD8 T cells in ankylosing spondylitis (dated by TCRdb to about 2017). About the full investigation: The study set out to find disease-linked TCR variants by profiling T cell receptor beta repertoires in ankylosing spondylitis patients and healthy donors. The whole study cohort included 85 to 120 healthy donors and 25 ankylosing spondylitis patients. Samples of peripheral blood were taken, and for ankylosing spondylitis patients, synovial fluid was collected as well.

Overall results and qualifications from the work: The disease-linked clones had a CD8+ phenotype and were found at relatively low frequencies in peripheral blood. Blood from ankylosing spondylitis patients appeared to be characterized by a TCR beta motif composed of 7 to 9 highly homologous amino acid variants. The disease-linked clones were reported to be significantly enriched in matched synovial fluid samples from ankylosing spondylitis patients. Some TCR beta motif variants had previously been reported in synovial fluid and blood of reactive arthritis patients, which suggested common disease-initiation mechanisms.

Ten or more counts support this clonotype. The specificity of this receptor is unknown. No much larger clonotype is one base removed from it; base qualities were not supplied. V is reduced by 0 bases and J by 0 bases, leaving a spacing of 8 bases between them. The germline V gene (reference sequence) supplies CDR1 DFQATT and CDR2 SNEGSKA. Including cysteine and phenylalanine, the CDR3 has 14 amino acids. The DNA shown is the 42-base CDR3, in frame from base 1. Instrument on record: Illumina HiSeq 2500. Quantitative 5'-RACE with molecular barcodes was the method used to prepare the TCR beta libraries. The authors' pipeline ran thus. A new computational method, built on a probabilistic model of VDJ rearrangement, was used to identify disease-linked TCR variants. TCRdb reprocessed the public reads (quality trimming at Q25 with fastp, clone calling with MiXCR) and kept in-frame beta chains. Duplicate CDR3 protein sequences are folded into a single record with the most common DNA and genes. The V and J calls reflect TCRdb's pipeline rather than the authors' work. The sample profile shows fewer than 250,000 distinct CDR3 sequences; roughly 25% of them were found once. The ten largest clones capture 5% to 8% of the sample.

The TCR sequence derives from a male donor with ankylosing spondylitis or in good health (not recorded which). Sequencing used blood, either unsorted or a sorted T cell fraction (not recorded which). The sequence joins TRBV20-1 to TRBJ1-1; the D region possibly corresponds to TRBD1 (6 bases align). The base sequence is TGCAGTGCTAGAGACGGGACATTGAACACTGAAGCTTTCTTT. This is translated as CSARDGTLNTEAFF.